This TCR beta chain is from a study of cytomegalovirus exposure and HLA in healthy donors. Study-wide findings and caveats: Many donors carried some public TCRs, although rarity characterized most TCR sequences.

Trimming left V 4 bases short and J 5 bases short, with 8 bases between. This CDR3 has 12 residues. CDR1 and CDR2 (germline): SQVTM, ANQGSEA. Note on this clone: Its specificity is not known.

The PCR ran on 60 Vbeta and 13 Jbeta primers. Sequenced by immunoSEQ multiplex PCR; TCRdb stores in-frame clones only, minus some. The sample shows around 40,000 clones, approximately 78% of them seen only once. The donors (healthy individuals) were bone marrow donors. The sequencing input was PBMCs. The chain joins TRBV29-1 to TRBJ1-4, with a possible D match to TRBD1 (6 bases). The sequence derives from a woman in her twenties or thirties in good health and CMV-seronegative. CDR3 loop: CSVGQANEKLFF. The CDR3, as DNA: TGCAGCGTTGGACAGGCCAATGAAAAACTGTTTTTT.